This record looks at one T cell receptor (beta chain) sequence and its context. The sample is drawn from a study of response to subunit inactivated influenza vaccine. TCRdb re-derived calls from the RT-PCR reads in MiXCR, one entry per CDR3 protein. In the table there are 200,000 to 250,000 distinct CDR3 sequences, 10% to 15% of which are singletons. This CDR3 has 14 residues. Deletions cut 0 bases from V and 7 bases from J, with 14 bases between. The germline gives CDR1 SGHRS, CDR2 YFSETQ. J is TRBJ2-7 and V is TRBV5-1; either TRBD1 or TRBD2 may fit D (5 bases each). Sequenced here: non-naive T cells sorted from PBMCs, sampled less than 15 days before vaccination. The source is a man in his fifties or sixties who received an inactivated influenza vaccine. The CDR3: CASSLGDRIGEQYF. DNA for the CDR3: TGCGCCAGCAGCTTGGGGGACCGGATCGGGGAGCAGTACTTC.